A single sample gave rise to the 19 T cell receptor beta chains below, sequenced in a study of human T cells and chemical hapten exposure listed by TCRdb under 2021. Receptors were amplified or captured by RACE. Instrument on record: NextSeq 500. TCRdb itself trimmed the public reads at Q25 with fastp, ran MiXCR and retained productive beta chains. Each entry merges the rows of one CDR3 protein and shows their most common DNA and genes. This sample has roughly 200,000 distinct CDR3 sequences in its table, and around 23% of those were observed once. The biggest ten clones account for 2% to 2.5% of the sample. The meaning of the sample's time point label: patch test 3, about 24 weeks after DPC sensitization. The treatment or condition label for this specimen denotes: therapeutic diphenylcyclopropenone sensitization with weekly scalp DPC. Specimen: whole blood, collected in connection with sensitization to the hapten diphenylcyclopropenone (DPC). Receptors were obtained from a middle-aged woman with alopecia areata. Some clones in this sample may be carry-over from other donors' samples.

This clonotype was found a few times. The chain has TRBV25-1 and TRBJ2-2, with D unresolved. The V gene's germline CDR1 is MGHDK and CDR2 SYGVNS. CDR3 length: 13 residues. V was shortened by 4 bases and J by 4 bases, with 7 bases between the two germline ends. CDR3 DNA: TGTGCCAGCAGTGGATTAACCACCGGGGAGCTGTTTTTT. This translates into CASSGLTTGELFF.

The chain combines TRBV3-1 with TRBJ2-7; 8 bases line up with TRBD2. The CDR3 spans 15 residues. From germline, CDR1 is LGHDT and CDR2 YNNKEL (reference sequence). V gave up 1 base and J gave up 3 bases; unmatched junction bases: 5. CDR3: CASSQVLAEHYEQYF. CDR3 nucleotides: TGTGCCAGCAGCCAAGTACTAGCGGAGCACTACGAGCAGTACTTC.

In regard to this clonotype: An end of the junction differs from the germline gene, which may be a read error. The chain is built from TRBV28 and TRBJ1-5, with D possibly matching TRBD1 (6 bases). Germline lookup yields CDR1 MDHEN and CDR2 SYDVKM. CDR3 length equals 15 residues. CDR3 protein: CASRREGGHNRPQHF. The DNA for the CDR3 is TGTGCCAGCAGACGGGAGGGGGGGCACAATCGGCCCCAGCATTTT.

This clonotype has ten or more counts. The CDR3 sequence: CASSLSSNQPQHF. CDR3 coding DNA: TGTGCCAGCAGCTTGAGTAGCAATCAGCCCCAGCATTTT. The V gene is TRBV7-2, the J gene TRBJ1-5; D unresolved. Trimming shortened V by 3 bases and J by 0 bases, and 3 bases separated the two germline ends. CDR1 is SGHTA, CDR2 FQGNSA, per germline. The CDR3 runs 13 residues. Combining the CDR3 with reference TRBV7-2 and TRBJ1-5 gives the whole variable domain GAGVSQSPSNKVTEKGKDVELRCDPISGHTALYWYRQSLGQGLEFLIYFQGNSAPDKSGLPSDRFSAERTGGSVSTLTIQRTQQEDSAVYLCASSLSSNQPQHFGDGTRLSIL.

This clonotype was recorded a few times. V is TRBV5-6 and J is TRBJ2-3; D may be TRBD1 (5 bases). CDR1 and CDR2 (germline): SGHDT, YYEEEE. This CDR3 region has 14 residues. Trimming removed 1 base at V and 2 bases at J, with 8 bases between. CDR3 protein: CASSLSGNTDTQYF. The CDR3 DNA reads TGTGCCAGCAGCTTGTCAGGGAACACAGATACGCAGTATTTT.

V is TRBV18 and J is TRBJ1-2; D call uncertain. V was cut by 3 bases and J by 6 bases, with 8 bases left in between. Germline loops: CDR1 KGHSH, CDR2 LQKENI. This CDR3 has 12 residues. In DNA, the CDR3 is TGTGCCAGCTCACCCGGAGGGAATGGCTACACCTTC. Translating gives CASSPGGNGYTF.

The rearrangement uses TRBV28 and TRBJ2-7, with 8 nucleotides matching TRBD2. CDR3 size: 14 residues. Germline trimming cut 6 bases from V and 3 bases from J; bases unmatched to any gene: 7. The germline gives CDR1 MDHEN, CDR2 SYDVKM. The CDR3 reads CASRTAGADYEQYF. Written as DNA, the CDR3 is TGTGCCAGCAGGACAGCGGGAGCGGACTACGAGCAGTACTTC. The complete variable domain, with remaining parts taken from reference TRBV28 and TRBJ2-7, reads DVKVTQSSRYLVKRTGEKVFLECVQDMDHENMFWYRQDPGLGLRLIYFSYDVKMKEKGDIPEGYSVSREKKERFSLILESASTNQTSMYLCASRTAGADYEQYFGPGTRLTVT.

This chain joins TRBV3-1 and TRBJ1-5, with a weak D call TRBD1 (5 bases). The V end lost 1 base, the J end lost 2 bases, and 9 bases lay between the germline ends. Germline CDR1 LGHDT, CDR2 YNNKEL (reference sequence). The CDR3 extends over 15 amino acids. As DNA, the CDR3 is TGTGCCAGCAGCCAAGCGGGGGTGGGCAATCAGCCCCAGCATTTT. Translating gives CASSQAGVGNQPQHF.

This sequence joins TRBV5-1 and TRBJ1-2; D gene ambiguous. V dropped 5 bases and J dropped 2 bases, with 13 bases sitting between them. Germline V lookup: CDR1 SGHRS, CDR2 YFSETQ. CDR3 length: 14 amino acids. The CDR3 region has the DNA TGCGCCAGCAGGTCAGGCGAAGGGAACTATGGCTACACCTTC. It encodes CASRSGEGNYGYTF. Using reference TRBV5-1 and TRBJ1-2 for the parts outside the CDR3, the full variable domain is KAGVTQTPRYLIKTRGQQVTLSCSPISGHRSVSWYQQTPGQGLQFLFEYFSETQRNKGNFPGRFSGRQFSNSRSEMNVSTLELGDSALYLCASRSGEGNYGYTFGSGTRLTVV.

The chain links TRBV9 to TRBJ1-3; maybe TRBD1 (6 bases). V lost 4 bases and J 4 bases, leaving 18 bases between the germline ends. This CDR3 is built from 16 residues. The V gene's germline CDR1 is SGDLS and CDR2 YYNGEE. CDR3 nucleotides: TGTGCCAGCAGCCCGCGAAGGGGGGGATCAGGAAACACCATATATTTT. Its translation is CASSPRRGGSGNTIYF.

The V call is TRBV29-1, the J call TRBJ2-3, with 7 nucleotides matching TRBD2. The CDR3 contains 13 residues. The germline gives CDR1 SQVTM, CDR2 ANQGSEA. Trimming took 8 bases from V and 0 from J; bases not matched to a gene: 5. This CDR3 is CSSSGSSTDTQYF. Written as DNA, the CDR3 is TGCAGCAGTAGCGGGTCTAGCACAGATACGCAGTATTTT.

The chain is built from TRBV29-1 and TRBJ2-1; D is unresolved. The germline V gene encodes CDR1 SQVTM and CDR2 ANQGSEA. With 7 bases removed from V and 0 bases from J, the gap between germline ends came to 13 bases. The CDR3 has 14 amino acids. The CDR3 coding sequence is TGCAGCGGCCAGCTTCCCGGCTCCTACAATGAGCAGTTCTTC. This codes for CSGQLPGSYNEQFF.

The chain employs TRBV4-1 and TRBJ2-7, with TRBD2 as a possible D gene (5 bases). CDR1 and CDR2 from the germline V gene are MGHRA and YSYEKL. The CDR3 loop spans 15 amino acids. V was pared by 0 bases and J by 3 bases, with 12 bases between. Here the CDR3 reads CASSQDGLAIYEQYF. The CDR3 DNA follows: TGCGCCAGCAGCCAAGATGGGCTAGCTATCTACGAGCAGTACTTC.

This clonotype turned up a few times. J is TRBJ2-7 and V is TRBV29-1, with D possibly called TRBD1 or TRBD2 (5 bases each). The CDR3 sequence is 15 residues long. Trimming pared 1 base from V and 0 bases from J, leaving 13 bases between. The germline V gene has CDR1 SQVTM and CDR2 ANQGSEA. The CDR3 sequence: CSVEVGVQSSYEQYF. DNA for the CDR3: TGCAGCGTTGAAGTGGGGGTGCAAAGCTCCTACGAGCAGTACTTC.

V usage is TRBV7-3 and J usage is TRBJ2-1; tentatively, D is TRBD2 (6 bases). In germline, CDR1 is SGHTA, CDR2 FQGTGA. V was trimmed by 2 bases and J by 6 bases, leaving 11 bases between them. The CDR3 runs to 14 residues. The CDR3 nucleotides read TGTGCCAGCAGCTTAGGGGGAGGAGGCAATGAGCAGTTCTTC. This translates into CASSLGGGGNEQFF.

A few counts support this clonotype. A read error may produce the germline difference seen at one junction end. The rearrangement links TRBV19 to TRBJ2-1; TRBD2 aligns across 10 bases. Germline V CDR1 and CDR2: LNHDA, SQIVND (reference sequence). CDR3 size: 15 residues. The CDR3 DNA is TGTGCCAGCAGTACTAGCGGGACTAGCTACAATGAGCAGTTCTTC. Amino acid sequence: CASSTSGTSYNEQFF.

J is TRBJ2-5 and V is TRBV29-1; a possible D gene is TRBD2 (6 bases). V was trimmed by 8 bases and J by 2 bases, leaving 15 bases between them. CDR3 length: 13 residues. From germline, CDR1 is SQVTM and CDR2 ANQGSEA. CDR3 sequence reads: CSQARDHQETQYF. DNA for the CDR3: TGCAGCCAGGCGCGGGATCATCAAGAGACCCAGTACTTC.

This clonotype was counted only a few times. In DNA, the CDR3 is TGTGCCAGCAGCTTACAACAGGGGAACACTGAAGCTTTCTTT. Protein product: CASSLQQGNTEAFF. V usage is TRBV7-9 and J usage is TRBJ1-1; D may be TRBD1 (6 bases). Germline V gene sequence: CDR1 SEHNR, CDR2 FQNEAQ (reference sequence). This CDR3 comprises 14 residues. V gave up 2 bases and J gave up 1 base, with 8 bases separating them.

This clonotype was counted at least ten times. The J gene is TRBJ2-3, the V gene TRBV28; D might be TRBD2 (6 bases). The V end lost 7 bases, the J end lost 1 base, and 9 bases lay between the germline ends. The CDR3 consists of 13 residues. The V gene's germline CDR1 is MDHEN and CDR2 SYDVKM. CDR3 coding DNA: TGTGCCAGCAAGGAGCGGGGCACAGATACGCAGTATTTT. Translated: CASKERGTDTQYF. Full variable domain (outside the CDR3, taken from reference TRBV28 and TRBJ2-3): DVKVTQSSRYLVKRTGEKVFLECVQDMDHENMFWYRQDPGLGLRLIYFSYDVKMKEKGDIPEGYSVSREKKERFSLILESASTNQTSMYLCASKERGTDTQYFGPGTRLTVL.